This entry lists 22 T cell receptor beta chains sequenced from one sample in a study of beta chain features in type 1 diabetes. Investigators reverse transcribed all isolated RNA, so they sequenced expressed TCRB transcripts. The data were produced by immunoSEQ multiplex PCR, yet TCRdb's version contains in-frame clones alone and is incomplete. Of around 500,000 clones listed, about 10% are singletons. The sequenced material came from naive CD4+ T cells from blood. Receptors originate from a woman younger than 30 in good health.

The gene calls are TRBV18 and TRBJ2-7; D could derive from TRBD1 or TRBD2 (5 bases each). V lost 3 bases to trimming and J lost 2 bases, with 14 bases between them. CDR3 length: 15 amino acids. The germline V gene encodes CDR1 KGHSH and CDR2 LQKENI. In nucleotides, the CDR3 is TGTGCCAGCTCACCTCGAGGGGCGCGTCCCTACGAGCAGTACTTC. As protein: CASSPRGARPYEQYF.

J is TRBJ2-5 and V is TRBV2; possible D gene TRBD1, 6 bases. The CDR3 totals 13 residues. The V gene's germline CDR1 is SNHLY and CDR2 FYNNEI. V lost 4 bases and J lost 5, with 11 bases in between. The CDR3 spells CASSGRGAETQYF. The CDR3 coding sequence is TGTGCCAGCAGTGGCAGGGGCGCGGAGACCCAGTACTTC.

This clone was counted only a few times. This chain joins TRBV30 and TRBJ2-3, with 7 positions matching TRBD1. V shed 3 bases and J 4 bases; nucleotides not matched to a gene: 7. This CDR3 has 14 residues. Germline loops: CDR1 GTSNPN, CDR2 SVGIG (reference sequence). The CDR3 sequence is CAWRDRATSDTQYF. CDR3 nucleotides: TGTGCCTGGAGAGACAGGGCGACTTCAGATACGCAGTATTTT.

The V call is TRBV18, the J call TRBJ1-5; weak D call: TRBD1 (6 bases). CDR1 is KGHSH, CDR2 LQKENI, per germline. Between the trimmed V and J ends, which lost 3 bases and 7 bases, there was a span of 10 bases. This CDR3 is 13 amino acids long. DNA of the CDR3: TGTGCCAGCTCACCCCAGGGGCTACAGCCCCAGCATTTT. It codes for CASSPQGLQPQHF. Supplemented by reference TRBV18 and TRBJ1-5, the full variable domain reads NAGVMQNPRHLVRRRGQEARLRCSPMKGHSHVYWYRQLPEEGLKFMVYLQKENIIDESGMPKERFSAEFPKEGPSILRIQQVVRGDSAAYFCASSPQGLQPQHFGDGTRLSIL.

This clone was counted a few times. This chain joins TRBV27 and TRBJ2-4, with 7 bases identical to TRBD1. The V segment lost 6 bases and the J segment 1 base; nucleotides outside the gene matches: 6. The CDR3 length is 15 residues. Germline V gives CDR1 MNHEY, CDR2 SMNVEV (reference sequence). As DNA, the CDR3 is TGTGCCAGCAGGGATTACAGGGGTGCCAAAAACATTCAGTACTTC. Translation: CASRDYRGAKNIQYF.

This clone showed up just a few times. V gene TRBV7-9 combines with J gene TRBJ2-7, with D maybe TRBD1 (6 bases). The V end was cut by 4 bases, the J end by 6 bases, with 13 bases between. The CDR3 has 13 residues. Germline V lookup: CDR1 SEHNR, CDR2 FQNEAQ (reference sequence). The CDR3 loop reads CASSSPGAPEQYV. The CDR3, as DNA: TGTGCCAGCAGCTCCCCAGGGGCCCCCGAGCAGTACGTC.

The chain links TRBV7-9 to TRBJ2-1; TRBD2 is a possible D gene (6 bases). CDR1 and CDR2 (germline): SEHNR, FQNEAQ (reference sequence). This CDR3 spans 18 amino acids. V was shortened by 3 bases and J by 0 bases, with 18 bases between the two germline ends. The CDR3: CASSLGLRDPSSYNEQFF. CDR3 in DNA: TGTGCCAGCAGCTTGGGACTGCGGGACCCCAGCTCCTACAATGAGCAGTTCTTC.

The chain uses TRBV7-2 and TRBJ2-1; TRBD1 agrees at 9 bases. Trimming cost V 2 bases and J 7 bases; bases outside gene matches: 6. The V gene's germline CDR1 is SGHTA and CDR2 FQGNSA. The CDR3 totals 15 residues. The CDR3 reads CASSLRNRGRNEQFF. In DNA, the CDR3 is TGTGCCAGCAGCTTAAGGAACAGGGGGCGGAATGAGCAGTTCTTC.

This clone was detected a few times. The rearrangement links TRBV11-1 to TRBJ1-1, with D hard to call. This CDR3 has 12 residues. Germline V gene sequence: CDR1 SGHAT, CDR2 FQDESV (reference sequence). Trimming stripped 1 base from V and 10 bases from J, with 10 bases between. CDR3 DNA: TGTGCCAGCAGCTTAGGGGCCTTGGGAGCTTTCTTT. This gives the protein CASSLGALGAFF.

This clone occurred a few times. This chain joins TRBV7-9 and TRBJ1-2; 7 nucleotides match TRBD1. This CDR3 region has 15 residues. After removal of 2 bases from V and 3 bases from J, the junction contained 6 bases not matched to a gene. Per the germline V gene, CDR1 is SEHNR and CDR2 is FQNEAQ (reference sequence). As DNA, the CDR3 is TGTGCCAGCAGCTTACGGACAGGTGGGGACTATGGCTACACCTTC. It translates to CASSLRTGGDYGYTF.

This clone has just a few counts. The chain uses TRBV7-9 and TRBJ1-2; the D is unclear. The V end was cut by 5 bases, the J end by 6 bases, with 7 bases between. Germline CDR1 and CDR2: SEHNR and FQNEAQ (reference sequence). The CDR3 has 11 amino acids. This CDR3 is CASSQTDGYTF. Written as DNA, the CDR3 is TGTGCCAGCAGCCAAACAGATGGCTACACCTTC. Full variable domain (outside the CDR3, taken from reference TRBV7-9 and TRBJ1-2): DTGVSQNPRHKITKRGQNVTFRCDPISEHNRLYWYRQTLGQGPEFLTYFQNEAQLEKSRLLSDRFSAERPKGSFSTLEIQRTEQGDSAMYLCASSQTDGYTFGSGTRLTVV.

This clone was detected a few times. This chain links TRBV25-1 with TRBJ1-1; D unresolved. CDR1 is MGHDK, CDR2 SYGVNS, per germline. The CDR3 sequence is 15 residues long. V lost 0 bases and J lost 2, with 10 bases in between. Here the CDR3 reads CASSEYSSGNTEAFF. The CDR3 nucleotides read TGTGCCAGCAGTGAATACTCAAGTGGAAACACTGAAGCTTTCTTT.

The chain links TRBV4-3 to TRBJ1-3; D not certain. Trimming left V 0 bases short and J 1 base short, with 4 bases between. The germline V gene encodes CDR1 LGHNA and CDR2 YSLEER. This CDR3 has 14 amino acids. CDR3 DNA sequence: TGCGCCAGCAGCCAAGATAGTTCTGGAAACACCATATATTTT. As protein: CASSQDSSGNTIYF.

In the case of this clone: The sample carries other DNA sequences with the same CDR3. The rearrangement links TRBV4-1 to TRBJ2-1; TRBD1 agrees at 9 bases. The ends lost 4 bases at V and 1 base at J; junction bases unmatched: 2. The CDR3 has 15 residues. The germline gives CDR1 MGHRA, CDR2 YSYEKL. The CDR3: CASSRGQGSYNEQFF. In DNA form, the CDR3 reads TGCGCCAGCAGCCGTGGACAGGGGTCCTACAATGAGCAGTTCTTC.

The chain carries TRBV14 and TRBJ2-5; 9 nucleotides match TRBD1. The V gene end was trimmed by 4 bases and the J gene end by 7 bases; junction bases not matched to a gene: 7. This CDR3 region has 14 residues. CDR1 and CDR2 (germline): SGHDN, FVKESK. The CDR3 spells CASSPGQGSGTQYF. Written as DNA, the CDR3 is TGTGCCAGCAGCCCGGGACAGGGATCAGGGACCCAGTACTTC.

V is TRBV19 and J is TRBJ2-7, with D possibly being TRBD1 (5 bases). Trimming pared 6 bases from V and 3 bases from J, leaving 24 bases between. The CDR3 is made up of 17 amino acids. CDR1 LNHDA and CDR2 SQIVND come from the germline V gene (reference sequence). This CDR3 reads CASSPYGQRQGRYEQYF. For the CDR3, the DNA is TGTGCCAGTAGCCCATATGGGCAACGCCAGGGCCGCTACGAGCAGTACTTC.

This sequence joins TRBV4-2 and TRBJ2-2, with D perhaps TRBD1 (7 bases). The CDR3 covers 16 residues. Looked up from germline, CDR1 is LGHNA and CDR2 is YNFKEQ. V dropped 7 bases and J dropped 6 bases, with 21 bases sitting between them. CDR3 in amino acids: CASTSLRQGLAGELFF. The DNA for the CDR3 is TGTGCCAGCACTTCATTGAGACAGGGACTCGCCGGGGAGCTGTTTTTT.

The chain recombines TRBV2 with TRBJ1-2; D remains unclear. Trimming removed 8 bases at V and 4 bases at J, with 8 bases between. The CDR3 covers 11 residues. The germline V gene has CDR1 SNHLY and CDR2 FYNNEI. The CDR3 reads CASRGSYGYTF. The CDR3 DNA follows: TGTGCCAGCCGCGGTAGCTATGGCTACACCTTC.

V usage is TRBV29-1 and J usage is TRBJ1-1; 11 nucleotides align to TRBD1. V lost 7 bases to trimming and J lost 5 bases; unmatched junction nucleotides: 6. Germline V gives CDR1 SQVTM, CDR2 ANQGSEA. The CDR3 spans 13 residues. CDR3 bases: TGCAGCGGAGGACAGGGGGCGGGAACTGAAGCTTTCTTT. This gives the protein CSGGQGAGTEAFF.

This clone was found a few times. The chain carries TRBV9 and TRBJ2-6; no firm D call. Germline V CDR1 and CDR2: SGDLS, YYNGEE. The CDR3 runs to 13 residues. V was pared by 3 bases and J by 0 bases, with 1 base between. The DNA of the CDR3 is TGTGCCAGCAGCGCCTCTGGGGCCAACGTCCTGACTTTC. Its translation: CASSASGANVLTF. The complete variable domain, with remaining parts taken from reference TRBV9 and TRBJ2-6, reads DSGVTQTPKHLITATGQRVTLRCSPRSGDLSVYWYQQSLDQGLQFLIQYYNGEERAKGNILERFSAQQFPDLHSELNLSSLELGDSALYFCASSASGANVLTFGAGSRLTVL.

This rearrangement joins TRBV5-6 to TRBJ2-7, with no clear D. Germline loops: CDR1 SGHDT, CDR2 YYEEEE. Deletions cut 5 bases from V and 3 bases from J, with 12 bases between. This CDR3 is built from 13 residues. The CDR3 is CASSLGWYYEQYV. CDR3 nucleotides: TGTGCCAGCAGTCTCGGCTGGTACTACGAGCAGTACGTC.

This clone was seen a handful of times. The CDR3 sequence: CASNGLTSEQYF. CDR3 nucleotide sequence: TGTGCCAGTAATGGGTTAACCTCCGAGCAGTACTTC. The J gene is TRBJ2-7, the V gene TRBV9; D remains unclear. Trimming left V 8 bases short and J 6 bases short, with 15 bases between. The CDR3 runs to 12 residues. CDR1 is SGDLS and CDR2 is YYNGEE in the germline V gene.